The entry that follows covers one T cell receptor (beta chain) sequence. This entry is derived from a study of technical replicates of blood from several donors. Clones were sequenced by immunoSEQ multiplex PCR, and TCRdb holds only the in-frame ones, with some missing. The table includes under 95,000 clones, over 90% detected once. This CDR3 has 12 residues. Germline CDR1 and CDR2: SQVTM and ANQGSEA. Trimming cost V 5 bases and J 5 bases, with 12 bases left between them. The sequenced material came from T cells isolated from PBMCs. The TCR was taken from a human donor in good health. V usage is TRBV29-1 and J usage is TRBJ2-5; D call uncertain. The CDR3 DNA follows: TGCAGCGTTTTTACGGTTCGGGAGACCCAGTACTTC. Translated, it gives CSVFTVRETQYF. Using reference TRBV29-1 and TRBJ2-5 for the parts outside the CDR3, the full variable domain is SAVISQKPSRDICQRGTSLTIQCQVDSQVTMMFWYRQQPGQSLTLIATANQGSEATYESGFVIDKFPISRPNLTFSTLTVSNMSPEDSSIYLCSVFTVRETQYFGPGTRLLVL.